A single T cell receptor (beta chain) is shown here with its context. The antigen remains undetermined. The donors formed part of the roughly 120-subject validation cohort, distinct from the approximately 640-subject first cohort. The data derive from a study of cytomegalovirus exposure and HLA in healthy donors. Findings and caveats of the study: The authors enumerated roughly 160 TCR beta chains as linked to cytomegalovirus.

V was clipped by 6 bases and J by 1 base; unmatched bases: 7. Germline V gives CDR1 MDHEN, CDR2 SYDVKM. The CDR3 runs 15 residues. Produced via immunoSEQ multiplex PCR; TCRdb's table is partial and in-frame only. Of approximately 130,000 clones listed, about 87% were seen once; the top ten hold approximately 2%. The receptor was derived from a woman in her late teens or twenties in good health and CMV-seronegative. Sequenced: PBMCs. The chain joins TRBV28 to TRBJ1-1; 8 positions match TRBD1. CDR3 region: CASRDQGARNTEAFF. Here the CDR3 DNA reads TGTGCCAGCAGGGACCAGGGGGCTCGGAACACTGAAGCTTTCTTT.